This T cell receptor (beta chain) was obtained from a study of T cell responses to AZD1222 COVID-19 vaccine (dated by TCRdb to about 2021). In the study overall: Because spike-specific TCR depth and breadth did not differ between the two schedules, AZD1222 recipients who got a second dose at roughly 4 weeks were pooled with those who got a second dose at roughly 12 weeks. TCR sequencing was performed for roughly 250 trial participants, of whom 200 to 210 were given two doses of AZD1222 and around 25 were given two doses of MenACWY control vaccine. Trial participants were enrolled into age subgroups of 18-55, 56-69 and 70-plus years, which contained 148, 28 and 57 TCR-sequenced participants, respectively. The study at large found these results: No day 14 peak-response samples were available, so repertoires were characterized only after the peak T cell response. Participants were mostly white British, with more females than males. The authors suggested clonal diversity may have been underestimated. The vaccine-associated CD4 TCRs covered the entire spike protein, and the dominant responses fell in regions 160-218 and 743-854. Conclusions about previously exposed vaccinees are limited because only six or seven AZD1222 recipients were SARS-CoV-2 seropositive at baseline. After two AZD1222 doses, spike-specific TCR breadth and depth were significantly higher than at day 0 and than in MenACWY recipients. Nearly half of unique spike-specific TCRs reportedly recognized epitopes outside regions mutated in the B.1.351 and B.1.1.7 variants. In the small 56-69-year group, the increase in depth fell short of significance, most likely because of low power.

For this clone: The antigen it binds to is not known. Per-base qualities were not stored, and no clone one base away is much larger.

CDR1 and CDR2, per the germline V gene (reference sequence), are PRHDT and FYEKMQ. Counted from cysteine to phenylalanine, this CDR3 has 14 amino acids. Only CDR3 DNA remains: 42 bases, in frame from the first base. V has 4 bases trimmed and J has 5 bases trimmed; junction bases matching no gene number 6. The CDR3 regions of human TCRbeta chains were analyzed by immunosequencing. Per the authors' processing: Repertoire TCRs were matched against a reference library of SARS-CoV-2-specific TCRs generated with the MIRA antigen-specificity platform. Breadth was defined as the fraction of unique TCRs that were SARS-CoV-2-associated. Depth was defined as the fraction of total T cells that were SARS-CoV-2-associated. Using the MIRA data, each spike-specific TCR was mapped to the spike region that the TCR reacts to and placed in a CD4 or CD8 class. Log10-transformed breadth and depth values were compared by one-way ANOVA with Sidak's multiple comparisons tests. TCRdb limited this immuneACCESS table to in-frame rearrangements with V and J called. A share of clones is missing; checked studies link under half to unresolved V genes, and the rest is unexplained. V, J and clone size reflect that table, while D and trimming were determined from the DNA. A total of 95,000 to 150,000 clones appear in this sample, around 86% of them only once. Roughly 1.1% of the sample goes to the ten largest clones.

What the time point label conveys for this sample: baseline before first vaccination. The vaccinee samples were drawn from two UK trials, COV001 and COV002, one of which was a single-blind randomized controlled phase 2/3 trial testing AZD1222 (ChAdOx1 nCoV-19) in healthy adults. For TCRbeta chain sequencing, PBMC samples were collected from trial participants at day 0 and at day 28 after the second dose. The chain couples TRBV13 to TRBJ2-7, with 9 bases in between that match TRBD2. The clonotype comes from an adult in good health. Specimen: peripheral blood, collected on day 0 of AZD1222 vaccination. This receptor carries the CDR3 CASSSGTSYHEQYF. Here is the DNA: TGTGCCAGCAGCTCCGGGACTAGCTATCACGAGCAGTACTTC.